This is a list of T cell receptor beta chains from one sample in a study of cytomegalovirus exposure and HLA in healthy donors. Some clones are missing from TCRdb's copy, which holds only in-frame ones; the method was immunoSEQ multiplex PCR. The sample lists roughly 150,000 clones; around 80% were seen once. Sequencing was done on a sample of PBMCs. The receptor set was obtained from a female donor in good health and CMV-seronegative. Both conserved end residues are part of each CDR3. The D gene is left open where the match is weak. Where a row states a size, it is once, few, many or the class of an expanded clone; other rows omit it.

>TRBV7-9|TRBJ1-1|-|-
TGTGCCAGCAGCTTCCCGGGGGGCGAAGACACTGAAGCTTTCTTT
CASSFPGGEDTEAFF
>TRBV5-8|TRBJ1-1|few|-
TGTGCCAGCAGCTTGGATGGCTTGAACACTGAAGCTTTCTTT
CASSLDGLNTEAFF
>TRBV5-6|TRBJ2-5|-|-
TGTGCCAGCAGGCGATCCACCGGGACTCCGTACTTC
CASRRSTGTPYF
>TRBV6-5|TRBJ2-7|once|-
TGTGCCAGCAGTTCTACTACCCCGTCGATGGGGCAGTACTTC
CASSSTTPSMGQYF
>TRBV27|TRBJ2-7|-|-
TGTGCCAGCAGAGCGACAGGTATCTACGAGCAGTACTTC
CASRATGIYEQYF
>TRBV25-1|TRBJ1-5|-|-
TGTGCCAGCAGTGAATATTCGTGGACAGCAAATCAGCCCCAGCATTTT
CASSEYSWTANQPQHF
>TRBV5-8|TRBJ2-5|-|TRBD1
TGTGCCAGCAGCTTGGATGGGACAGGGGGAAGAGAGACCCAGTACTTC
CASSLDGTGGRETQYF
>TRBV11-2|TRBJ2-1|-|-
TGTGCCAGCAGCTTAATCCGCAATGAGCAGTTCTTC
CASSLIRNEQFF
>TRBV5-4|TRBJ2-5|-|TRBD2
TGTGCCAGCAGCTTGGGACTAGCCCAAGAGACCCAGTACTTC
CASSLGLAQETQYF
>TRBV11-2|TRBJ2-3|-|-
TGTGCCAGCAGCTTAGATCTTACAGATACGCAGTATTTT
CASSLDLTDTQYF
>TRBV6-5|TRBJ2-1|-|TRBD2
TGTGCCAGCAGTTTACTAGCGGCTAGCTCCTACAATGAGCAGTTCTTC
CASSLLAASSYNEQFF
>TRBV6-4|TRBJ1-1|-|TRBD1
TGTGCCAGCAGTACGGGACAGGGGAACACTGAAGCTTTCTTT
CASSTGQGNTEAFF
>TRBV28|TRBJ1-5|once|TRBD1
TGTGCCAGCAAAGGGGGCGGAAATAGGGGCAATCAGCCCCAGCATTTT
CASKGGGNRGNQPQHF
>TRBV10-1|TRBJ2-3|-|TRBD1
TGCGCCAGCAGTGCCACAGGGGGCATTAGAGATACGCAGTATTTT
CASSATGGIRDTQYF
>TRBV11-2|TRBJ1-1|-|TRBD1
TGTGCCAGCAGCCCCCGGACAGGGATGAACACTGAAGCTTTCTTT
CASSPRTGMNTEAFF
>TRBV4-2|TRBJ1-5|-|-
TGTGCCAGCAGCCAGATTGGGGGCACATATAGCAATCAGCCCCAGCATTTT
CASSQIGGTYSNQPQHF
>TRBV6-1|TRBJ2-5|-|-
TGTGCCAGCAGTGAAGGACAGATCAACCAAGAGACCCAGTACTTC
CASSEGQINQETQYF
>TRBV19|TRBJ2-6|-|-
TGTGCCAGTAGAGTGCAACAGGGAGCGGCTGGGGCCAACGTCCTGACTTTC
CASRVQQGAAGANVLTF
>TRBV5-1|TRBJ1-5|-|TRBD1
TGCGCCAGCAGCTTAGATCCGGGACAGGGAAATCAGCCCCAGCATTTT
CASSLDPGQGNQPQHF
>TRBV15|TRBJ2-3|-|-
TGTGCCACCACCGGCGGATACACAGATACGCAGTATTTT
CATTGGYTDTQYF
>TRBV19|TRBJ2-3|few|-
TGTGCCAGTAGTCCCAGGGGCGTGGGCACAGATACGCAGTATTTT
CASSPRGVGTDTQYF
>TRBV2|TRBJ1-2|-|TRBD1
TGTGCCAGCAGTTTGACAGGGGGCAAGGGCTACACCTTC
CASSLTGGKGYTF
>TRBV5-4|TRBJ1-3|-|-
TGTGCCAGCAGCTTCCGCTCGAGCTCTGGAAACACCATATATTTT
CASSFRSSSGNTIYF
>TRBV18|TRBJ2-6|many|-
TGTGCCAGCAAACAGGGAGACTCTGGGGCCAACGTCCTGACTTTC
CASKQGDSGANVLTF
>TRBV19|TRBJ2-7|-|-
TGCGCCAGTAGTATAGGGACCGACGAGCGGACCTACGAGCAGTACTTC
CASSIGTDERTYEQYF
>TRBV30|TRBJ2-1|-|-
TGTGCCTGGAGTCTAGACAGCTCCAATGAGCAGTTCTTC
CAWSLDSSNEQFF
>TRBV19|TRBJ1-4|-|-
TGTGCCAGTAGTATAGTAGGGGCGGCTAATGAAAAACTGTTTTTT
CASSIVGAANEKLFF
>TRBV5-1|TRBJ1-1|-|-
TGCGCCAGCATGTCAGGACAAACGAACACTGAAGCTTTCTTT
CASMSGQTNTEAFF
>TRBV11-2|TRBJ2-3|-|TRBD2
TGTGCCAGCAGCCGGGCTAGCGGGATCTTCACAGATACGCAGTATTTT
CASSRASGIFTDTQYF
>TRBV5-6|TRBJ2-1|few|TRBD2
TGTGCCAGCAGCTTGGTACAGACTAGCGGGTGGAATGAGCAGTTCTTC
CASSLVQTSGWNEQFF
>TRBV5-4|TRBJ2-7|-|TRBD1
TGTGCCAGCAGCTTGAACAGGGGCCTACCCTACGAGCAGTACTTC
CASSLNRGLPYEQYF
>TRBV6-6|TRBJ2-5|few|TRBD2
TGTGCCAGCAGTTCGACTAGCGGGAGGGCCGGTCAATACTTC
CASSSTSGRAGQYF
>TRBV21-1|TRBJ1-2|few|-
TGTGCCAGCAGCAGGATAGAAGGGGACTATGGCTACACCTTC
CASSRIEGDYGYTF
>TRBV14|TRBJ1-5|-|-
TGTGCCAGCAGCCAAACCAGGGCAGGGCAGCCCCAGCATTTT
CASSQTRAGQPQHF
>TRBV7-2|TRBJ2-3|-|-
TGTGCCAGCAGCTTAGCGCGGAGCGATACGCAGTATTTT
CASSLARSDTQYF